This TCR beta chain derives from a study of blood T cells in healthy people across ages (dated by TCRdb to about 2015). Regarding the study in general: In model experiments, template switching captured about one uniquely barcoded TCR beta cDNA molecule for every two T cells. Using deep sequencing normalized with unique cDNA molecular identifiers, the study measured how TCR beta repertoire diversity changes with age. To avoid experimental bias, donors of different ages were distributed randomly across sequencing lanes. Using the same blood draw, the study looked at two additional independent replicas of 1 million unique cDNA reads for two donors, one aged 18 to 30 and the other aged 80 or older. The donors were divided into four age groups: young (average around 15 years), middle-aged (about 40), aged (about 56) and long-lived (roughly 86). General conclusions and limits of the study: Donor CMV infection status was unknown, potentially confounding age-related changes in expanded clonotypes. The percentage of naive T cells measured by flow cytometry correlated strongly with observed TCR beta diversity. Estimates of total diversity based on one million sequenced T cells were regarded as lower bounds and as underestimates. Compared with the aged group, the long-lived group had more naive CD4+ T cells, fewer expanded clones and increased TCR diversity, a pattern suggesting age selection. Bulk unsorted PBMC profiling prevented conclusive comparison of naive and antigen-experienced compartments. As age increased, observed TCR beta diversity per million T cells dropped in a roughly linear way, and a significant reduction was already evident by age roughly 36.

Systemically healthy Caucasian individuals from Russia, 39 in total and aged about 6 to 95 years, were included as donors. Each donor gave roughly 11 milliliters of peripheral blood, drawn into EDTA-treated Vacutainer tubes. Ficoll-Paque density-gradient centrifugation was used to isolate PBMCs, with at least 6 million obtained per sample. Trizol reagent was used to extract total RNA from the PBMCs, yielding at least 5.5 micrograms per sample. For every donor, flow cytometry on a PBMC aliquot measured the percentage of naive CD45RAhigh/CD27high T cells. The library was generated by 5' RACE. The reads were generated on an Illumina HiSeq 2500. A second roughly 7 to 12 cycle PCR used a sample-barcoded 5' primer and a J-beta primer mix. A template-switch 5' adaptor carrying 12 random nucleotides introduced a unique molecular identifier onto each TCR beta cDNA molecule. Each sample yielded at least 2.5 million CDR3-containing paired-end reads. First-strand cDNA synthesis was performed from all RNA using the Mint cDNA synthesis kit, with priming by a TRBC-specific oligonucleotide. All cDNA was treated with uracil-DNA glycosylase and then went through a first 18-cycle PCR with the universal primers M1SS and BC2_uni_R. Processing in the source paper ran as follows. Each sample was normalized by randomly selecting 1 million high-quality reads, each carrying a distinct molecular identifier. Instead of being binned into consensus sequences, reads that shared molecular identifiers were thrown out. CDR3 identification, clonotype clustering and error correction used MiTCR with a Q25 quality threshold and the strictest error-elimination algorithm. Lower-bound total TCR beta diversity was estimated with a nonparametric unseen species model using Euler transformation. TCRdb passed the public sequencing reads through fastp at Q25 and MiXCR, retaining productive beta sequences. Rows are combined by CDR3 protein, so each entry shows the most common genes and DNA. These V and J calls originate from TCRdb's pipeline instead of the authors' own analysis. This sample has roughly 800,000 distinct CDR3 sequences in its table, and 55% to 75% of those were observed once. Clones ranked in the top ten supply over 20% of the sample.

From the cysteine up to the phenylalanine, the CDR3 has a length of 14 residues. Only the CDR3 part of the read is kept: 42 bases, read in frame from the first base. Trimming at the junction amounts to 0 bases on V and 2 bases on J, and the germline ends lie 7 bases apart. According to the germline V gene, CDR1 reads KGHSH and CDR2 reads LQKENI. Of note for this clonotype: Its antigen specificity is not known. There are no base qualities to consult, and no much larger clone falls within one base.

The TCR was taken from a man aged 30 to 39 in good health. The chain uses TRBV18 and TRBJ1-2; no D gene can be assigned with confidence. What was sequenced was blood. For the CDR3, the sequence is CASSPPSDNYGYTF. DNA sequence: TGTGCCAGCTCACCACCGTCAGACAACTATGGCTACACCTTC.